The T cell receptor (beta chain) described here comes from a study of Tregs in tolerant kidney transplant recipients. Overall study findings and caveats: Tregs expanded with activated donor B cells seemed most donor-specific. This study did not directly address biological reproducibility.

V was clipped by 3 bases and J by 5 bases; unmatched bases: 5. This CDR3 is 17 amino acids long. Germline loops: CDR1 SGHRS, CDR2 YFSETQ. CD4+CD25+CD127- Tregs, CD4+CD25- non-Tregs, CD4 and CD8 cells were sorted. In regard to this clone: The antigen is undetermined.

Some clones are missing from TCRdb's copy, which holds only in-frame ones; the method was immunoSEQ multiplex PCR. The table includes about 68,000 clones, about 83% detected once. The receptor's source is a human donor in good health. The sequencing input was CD4+ T cells from blood. The rearrangement links TRBV5-1 to TRBJ2-2; 15 bases line up with TRBD2. The CDR3 spells CASSSGTSGGFTGELFF. CDR3 DNA: TGCGCCAGCAGCTCCGGGACTAGCGGGGGGTTTACCGGGGAGCTGTTTTTT. Variable domain in full (rest from reference TRBV5-1 and TRBJ2-2): KAGVTQTPRYLIKTRGQQVTLSCSPISGHRSVSWYQQTPGQGLQFLFEYFSETQRNKGNFPGRFSGRQFSNSRSEMNVSTLELGDSALYLCASSSGTSGGFTGELFFGEGSRLTVL.